Shown below are 27 T cell receptor beta chains from a single sample sequenced in a study of cytomegalovirus exposure and HLA in healthy donors (dated by TCRdb to about 2017). Libraries were constructed by the immunoSEQ multiplex PCR assay. For the multiplex PCR, a mixture combining 60 forward primers for TCR Vbeta segments and 13 reverse primers for TCR Jbeta segments was used. TCRdb holds this immuneACCESS table with in-frame rearrangements only. Some clones are missing; in checked studies, unresolved V genes explain under half, and the rest has no known cause. The table for this sample records about 130,000 clones. The ten largest clones take up about 2.2% of the sample. Input material: PBMCs. The receptors were sampled from a middle-aged man in good health and CMV-seronegative.

The CDR3 region has the DNA TGTGCCAGCAGCCCACAAGCGGGGGCTCGTGAGACCCAGTACTTC. Its protein product is CASSPQAGARETQYF. This chain connects TRBV11-3 to TRBJ2-5; 8 bases are a match to TRBD2. This CDR3 has 15 residues. CDR1 and CDR2 from the germline V gene are SGHNT and YENEEA. J lost 5 bases, V lost 5 bases, and 10 bases had no gene match. Filled out from reference TRBV11-3 and TRBJ2-5, the complete variable domain reads EAGVVQSPRYKIIEKKQPVAFWCNPISGHNTLYWYLQNLGQGPELLIRYENEEAVDDSQLPKDRFSAERLKGVDSTLKIQPAELGDSAVYLCASSPQAGARETQYFGPGTRLLVL.

The chain is built from TRBV27 and TRBJ2-1; 10 bases agree with TRBD2. CDR3 length equals 15 residues. The germline V gene encodes CDR1 MNHEY and CDR2 SMNVEV (reference sequence). Trimming removed 4 bases from V and 7 bases from J; junction bases left unmatched: 7. The CDR3 protein is CASSYLAGGGNEQFF. The CDR3 DNA sequence: TGTGCCAGCAGTTACTTAGCGGGAGGTGGTAATGAGCAGTTCTTC.

This chain links TRBV10-3 with TRBJ1-5; no firm D call. Deletions cut 7 bases from V and 0 bases from J, with 16 bases between. CDR3 size: 16 residues. Looked up from germline, CDR1 is ENHRY and CDR2 is SYGVKD. In nucleotides, the CDR3 is TGTGCCATCACCCAAGGATCCCGGGATAGCAATCAGCCCCAGCATTTT. It yields the protein CAITQGSRDSNQPQHF.

V is TRBV27 and J is TRBJ2-7; 7 bases line up with TRBD2. V dropped 3 bases and J dropped 4; count of bases not matched to a gene: 24. This CDR3 has 20 amino acids. The germline V gene encodes CDR1 MNHEY and CDR2 SMNVEV (reference sequence). The CDR3 region has the DNA TGTGCCAGCAGTTTCCGGAAATCCCCCGTGCTGGCGGGAGAATGGTACGAGCAGTACTTC. This codes for CASSFRKSPVLAGEWYEQYF.

DNA of the CDR3: TGTGCCAGTAGTATCGCCGCGGGGGGCAGCCAGCCCCAGCATTTT. Amino acids: CASSIAAGGSQPQHF. V and J are TRBV19 and TRBJ1-5, with TRBD1 as a possible D gene (6 bases). CDR1 and CDR2 from the germline V gene are LNHDA and SQIVND (reference sequence). The CDR3 sequence is 15 residues long. Trimming stripped 3 bases from V and 7 bases from J, with 16 bases between.

As concerns this clone: This sample also contains other DNA sequences that code for the same CDR3. The chain links TRBV7-2 to TRBJ1-2, with 8 bases fitting TRBD1. The V segment lost 1 base and the J segment 2 bases; nucleotides outside the gene matches: 0. From germline, CDR1 is SGHTA and CDR2 FQGNSA. This CDR3 spans 14 amino acids. The CDR3 protein is CASSLGQGNYGYTF. CDR3 DNA: TGTGCCAGCAGCTTAGGACAGGGGAACTATGGCTACACCTTC. The full variable domain, rest sourced from reference TRBV7-2 and TRBJ1-2, is GAGVSQSPSNKVTEKGKDVELRCDPISGHTALYWYRQSLGQGLEFLIYFQGNSAPDKSGLPSDRFSAERTGGSVSTLTIQRTQQEDSAVYLCASSLGQGNYGYTFGSGTRLTVV.

V is TRBV5-1 and J is TRBJ2-6; D remains unclear. The CDR3 runs to 16 residues. Germline CDR1 SGHRS, CDR2 YFSETQ. Trimming removed 0 bases at V and 4 bases at J, with 11 bases between. The CDR3, as DNA: TGCGCCAGCAGCTTGGCCTCGGGTACCGGGGCCAACGTCCTGACTTTC. Its protein is CASSLASGTGANVLTF.

The chain uses TRBV27 and TRBJ1-2, with TRBD1 matching over 9 bases. This CDR3 is built from 14 residues. CDR1 and CDR2 (germline): MNHEY, SMNVEV (reference sequence). After removal of 6 bases from V and 0 bases from J, the junction contained 2 bases not matched to a gene. CDR3 loop: CASRDRGANYGYTF. CDR3 DNA sequence: TGTGCCAGCAGGGACAGGGGAGCTAACTATGGCTACACCTTC.

CDR3 residues: CASSPTGSYSGNTIYF. CDR3 DNA: TGTGCCAGCAGCCCGACAGGGTCTTACTCTGGAAACACCATATATTTT. The genes are TRBV11-3 and TRBJ1-3; TRBD1 matches 7 bases. With 5 bases clipped from V and 0 bases from J, the junction kept 7 bases outside the gene matches. The CDR3 is made up of 16 amino acids. Per the germline V gene, CDR1 is SGHNT and CDR2 is YENEEA.

The chain links TRBV7-9 to TRBJ2-3, with TRBD2 identical over 11 bases. The V gene end was trimmed by 5 bases and the J gene end by 2 bases; junction bases not matched to a gene: 6. Germline V gene data show CDR1 as SEHNR and CDR2 as FQNEAQ (reference sequence). The CDR3 has 16 residues. CDR3 sequence reads: CASSTGLAELTDTQYF. The DNA for the CDR3 is TGTGCCAGCAGCACGGGACTAGCGGAGCTCACAGATACGCAGTATTTT.

J is TRBJ1-1 and V is TRBV5-1; TRBD1 matches at 7 bases. CDR1 SGHRS and CDR2 YFSETQ come from the germline V gene. CDR3 size: 16 residues. V lost 1 base to trimming and J lost 8 bases; unmatched junction nucleotides: 14. This CDR3 reads CASSLTGVELGSEAFF. DNA of the CDR3: TGCGCCAGCAGCTTGACAGGGGTTGAGTTAGGTTCCGAAGCTTTCTTT.

The rearrangement links TRBV21-1 to TRBJ1-1. TRBV21-1 is a pseudogene segment. The CDR3 loop spans 16 amino acids. The CDR3 coding sequence is TGTGCCAGCAGCAAATGGACGGGAAGCTTGAACACTGAAGCTTTCTTT. This codes for CASSKWTGSLNTEAFF.

This chain joins TRBV25-1 and TRBJ2-5; weak D call: TRBD2 (6 bases). CDR3 length: 11 residues. V lost 11 bases to trimming and J lost 5 bases, with 12 bases between them. Germline V CDR1 and CDR2: MGHDK, SYGVNS. CDR3 nucleotides: TGTGCCGTATTACGGGGGGAGACCCAGTACTTC. This translates into CAVLRGETQYF.

The chain joins TRBV2 to TRBJ1-1; 7 nucleotides line up with TRBD1. With 7 bases clipped from V and 3 bases from J, the junction kept 8 bases outside the gene matches. This CDR3 has 14 residues. Germline V gives CDR1 SNHLY, CDR2 FYNNEI. For the CDR3, the DNA is TGTGCCAGCAACTTCAGGGGGTTGGACACTGAAGCTTTCTTT. This gives the protein CASNFRGLDTEAFF.

The V call is TRBV5-4, the J call TRBJ2-1; D ambiguous. This CDR3 is 14 amino acids long. Germline V gene sequence: CDR1 SGHNT, CDR2 YYREEE (reference sequence). Trimming stripped 8 bases from V and 10 bases from J, with 22 bases between. The CDR3 region is CASTSSATQLEQFF. The CDR3 DNA is TGTGCCAGTACCTCCTCAGCAACGCAACTAGAGCAGTTCTTC.

The rearrangement joins TRBV9 to TRBJ2-5; 8 nucleotides align to TRBD2. With 4 bases clipped from V and 6 bases from J, the junction kept 8 bases outside the gene matches. This CDR3 is 14 amino acids long. Germline assignment: CDR1 SGDLS and CDR2 YYNGEE. The CDR3 bases are TGTGCCAGCAGCAGGAGCGGGAGCGTCCAGACCCAGTACTTC. Translated: CASSRSGSVQTQYF.

The chain carries TRBV2 and TRBJ1-5; D ambiguous. Germline loops: CDR1 SNHLY, CDR2 FYNNEI. V was cut by 4 bases and J by 4 bases, with 8 bases left in between. This CDR3 has 13 residues. CDR3 sequence: CASSGNLNQPQHF. CDR3 DNA sequence: TGTGCCAGCAGTGGTAACTTAAATCAGCCCCAGCATTTT. Combining the CDR3 with reference TRBV2 and TRBJ1-5 gives the whole variable domain EPEVTQTPSHQVTQMGQEVILRCVPISNHLYFYWYRQILGQKVEFLVSFYNNEISEKSEIFDDQFSVERPDGSNFTLKIRSTKLEDSAMYFCASSGNLNQPQHFGDGTRLSIL.

The chain links TRBV6-5 to TRBJ1-5; D uncertain. The CDR3 length is 13 residues. Trimming took off 4 bases at V and 7 bases at J, with 11 bases between the two ends. Germline lookup yields CDR1 MNHEY and CDR2 SVGAGI. CDR3 DNA sequence: TGTGCCAGCAGTTCGTCCCCTAGCCAGCCCCAGCATTTT. This sequence encodes CASSSSPSQPQHF.

V usage is TRBV5-1 and J usage is TRBJ2-5, with 10 positions matching TRBD2. J was trimmed by 4 bases and V by 6 bases; bases with no gene match: 12. This CDR3 has 16 amino acids. The germline V gene has CDR1 SGHRS and CDR2 YFSETQ. Here the CDR3 reads CASTLASGRSTETQYF. The CDR3 nucleotides are TGCGCCAGCACCCTTGCTAGCGGGAGATCCACAGAGACCCAGTACTTC.

The chain combines TRBV30 with TRBJ2-5; a weak D match, TRBD2 (6 bases). Trimming removed 3 bases from V and 2 bases from J, with 16 bases in between. CDR3 size: 15 residues. CDR1 is GTSNPN and CDR2 is SVGIG in the germline V gene (reference sequence). The DNA of the CDR3 is TGTGCCTGGAGCTACAGGCTCGGGGGTCAAGAGACCCAGTACTTC. This gives the protein CAWSYRLGGQETQYF.

The V and J genes are TRBV7-8 and TRBJ2-7; 9 bases align to TRBD2. The CDR3 contains 15 residues. V trimming: 4 bases; J trimming: 2 bases; junction bases outside the gene matches: 6. Germline V CDR1 and CDR2: SGHVS, FQNEAQ. CDR3 in amino acids: CASSWMPSGTYEQYF. CDR3 bases: TGTGCCAGCAGCTGGATGCCTAGCGGGACCTACGAGCAGTACTTC.

The V call is TRBV6-1, the J call TRBJ2-1, with 14 bases fitting TRBD2. The V gene's germline CDR1 is MNHNS and CDR2 SASEGT. The CDR3 length is 14 residues. Trimming removed 9 bases from V and 6 bases from J; junction bases left unmatched: 4. DNA of the CDR3: TGTGCCAGTTCGACTAGCGGGAGGGCCAATGAGCAGTTCTTC. It codes for CASSTSGRANEQFF.

This chain uses TRBV2 with TRBJ2-5; TRBD1 matches at 10 bases. The DNA end is more similar to TRBJ2-7, so the J call may be wrong. Germline V gives CDR1 SNHLY, CDR2 FYNNEI. CDR3 length: 15 residues. CDR3 nucleotide sequence: TGTGCCAGCAGTTCGACAGGGGGCAGCTCCTACGAGCAGTACTTC. This translates into CASSSTGGSSYEQYF.

The rearrangement joins TRBV19 to TRBJ1-2; TRBD1 matches at 8 bases. CDR3 length: 15 amino acids. The V segment lost 4 bases and the J segment 8 bases; nucleotides outside the gene matches: 12. In germline, CDR1 is LNHDA, CDR2 SQIVND (reference sequence). The CDR3 sequence: CASSTPTDRGEGYTF. For the CDR3, the DNA is TGTGCCAGTAGTACTCCCACCGACAGGGGCGAGGGCTACACCTTC. The whole variable domain, remainder taken from reference TRBV19 and TRBJ1-2, is DGGITQSPKYLFRKEGQNVTLSCEQNLNHDAMYWYRQDPGQGLRLIYYSQIVNDFQKGDIAEGYSVSREKKESFPLTVTSAQKNPTAFYLCASSTPTDRGEGYTFGSGTRLTVV.

The rearrangement uses TRBV6-6 and TRBJ2-7; 7 bases are shared with TRBD1. Germline V gene sequence: CDR1 MNHNY, CDR2 SVGAGI (reference sequence). CDR3 length equals 12 residues. The junction had 3 bases not matched to a gene; V was cut back by 6 bases and J by 4 bases. The CDR3 spells CASRIQGYEQYF. CDR3 coding DNA: TGTGCCAGCAGGATACAGGGGTACGAGCAGTACTTC.

V gene TRBV10-3 combines with J gene TRBJ2-7; 8 bases align to TRBD2. This CDR3 is 14 amino acids long. Germline V CDR1 and CDR2: ENHRY, SYGVKD. Trimming removed 4 bases from V and 5 bases from J; junction bases left unmatched: 7. DNA of the CDR3: TGTGCCATCAGTGTGACGGGAGGGCCCCACGAGCAGTACTTC. Protein product: CAISVTGGPHEQYF.

This rearrangement joins TRBV5-6 to TRBJ2-7; 7 nucleotides line up with TRBD2. The ends lost 5 bases at V and 3 bases at J; junction bases unmatched: 8. CDR1 and CDR2 (germline): SGHDT, YYEEEE. The CDR3 extends over 14 amino acids. The DNA of the CDR3 is TGTGCCAGCAGGAGGGAGGGCATCAACTACGAGCAGTACTTC. It yields the protein CASRREGINYEQYF.